The TCR beta chain under discussion was sequenced for a study of blood T cells in healthy people across ages. The wider study: Through template switching, about one barcoded beta molecule was captured per two T cells, as measured in model experiments. The study's findings and limits: It was the long-lived donors that had more naive CD4+ cells and higher diversity than aged donors.

A second PCR of about 7 to 12 cycles used a sample-barcoded 5' primer and a J-beta primer mix. With 12 random nucleotides, a template-switch adaptor tagged each individual cDNA molecule. TCRdb recomputed calls from the 5' RACE reads with MiXCR, one row per CDR3 protein. The profile covers 1.5 million to 2 million distinct CDR3 sequences, with about 39% appearing a single time and under 25% taken by the ten largest. This CDR3 contains 13 residues. The germline gives CDR1 SSHAT, CDR2 FNYEAQ (reference sequence). As concerns this clonotype: The antigen remains undetermined. One junction end disagrees with the germline gene, perhaps due to a read error.

The chain couples TRBV7-7 to TRBJ2-7; perhaps D is TRBD1 or TRBD2 (5 bases each). Material for sequencing was blood. This receptor was obtained from a human donor in good health. This CDR3 is CASSRDLNYEQYF. The CDR3 DNA reads as TGTGCTAGCAGCCGGGACCTAAACTACGAGCAGTACTTC.